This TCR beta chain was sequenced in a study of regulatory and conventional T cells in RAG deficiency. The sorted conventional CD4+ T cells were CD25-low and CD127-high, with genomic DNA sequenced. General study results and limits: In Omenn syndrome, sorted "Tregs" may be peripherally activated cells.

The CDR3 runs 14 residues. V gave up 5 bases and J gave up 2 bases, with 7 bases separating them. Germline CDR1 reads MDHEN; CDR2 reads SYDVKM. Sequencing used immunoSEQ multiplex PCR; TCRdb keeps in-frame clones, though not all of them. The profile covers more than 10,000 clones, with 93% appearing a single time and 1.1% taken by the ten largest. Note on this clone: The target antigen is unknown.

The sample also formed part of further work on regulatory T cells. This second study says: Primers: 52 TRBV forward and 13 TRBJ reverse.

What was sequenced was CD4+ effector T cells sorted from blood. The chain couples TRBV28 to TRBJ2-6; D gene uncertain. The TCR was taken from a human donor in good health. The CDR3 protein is CASSPAAGANVLTF. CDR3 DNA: TGTGCCAGCAGTCCGGCTGCTGGGGCCAACGTCCTGACTTTC. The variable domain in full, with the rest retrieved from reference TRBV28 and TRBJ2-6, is DVKVTQSSRYLVKRTGEKVFLECVQDMDHENMFWYRQDPGLGLRLIYFSYDVKMKEKGDIPEGYSVSREKKERFSLILESASTNQTSMYLCASSPAAGANVLTFGAGSRLTVL.